The T cell receptor (beta chain) under discussion was sequenced for a study of blood T cells in healthy people across ages. Overall study findings and caveats: The long-lived group displayed more naive CD4+ cells, plus higher diversity, than the aged donors did. Expanded clonotype shifts may have been confounded, as the donors had an unknown CMV status. Roughly linearly, TCR beta diversity per million T cells fell as age increased.

As to this clonotype: The antigen is unknown.

The germline V gene has CDR1 MNHEY and CDR2 SVGEGT. V was clipped by 6 bases and J by 5 bases, with 13 bases between them. This CDR3 is 14 amino acids long. Primers used in a second PCR of about 6 to 11 cycles were a sample-barcoded 5' primer and a J-beta primer mix. TCRdb reprocessed the 5' RACE reads via MiXCR and lists one record per CDR3 protein. Of 1.5 million to 2 million distinct CDR3 sequences in the sample, 25% to 30% were seen once. Each individual donor underwent a draw of approximately 10 milliliters of peripheral blood. The sequence was collected from a woman aged 25 to 45 in good health. The V call is TRBV6-2 or TRBV6-3, the J call TRBJ2-2; D ambiguous. The sample consisted of blood. Here the CDR3 DNA reads TGTGCCAGCAGCCAACGGAAGAGTACCGGGGAGCTGTTTTTT. Translating gives CASSQRKSTGELFF.